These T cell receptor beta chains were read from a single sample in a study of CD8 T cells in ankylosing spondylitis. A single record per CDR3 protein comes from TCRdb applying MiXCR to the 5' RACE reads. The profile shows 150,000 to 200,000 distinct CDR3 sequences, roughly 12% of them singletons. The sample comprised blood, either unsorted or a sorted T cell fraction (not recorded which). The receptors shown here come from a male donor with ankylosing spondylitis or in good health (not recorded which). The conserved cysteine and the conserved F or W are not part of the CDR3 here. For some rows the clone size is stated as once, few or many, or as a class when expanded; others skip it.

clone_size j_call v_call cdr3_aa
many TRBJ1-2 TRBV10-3 AISDFRDPTGGYT
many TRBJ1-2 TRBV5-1 ASSLTGFTYGYT
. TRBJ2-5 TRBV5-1 ASSSLMTGEETQY
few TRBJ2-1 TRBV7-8 ASSLGTSGSFGYEQF
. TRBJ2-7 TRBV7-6 ASSLLVAGLDEQY
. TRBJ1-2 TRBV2 ASSEEVGYT
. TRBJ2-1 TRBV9 ASSKSGTPREQF
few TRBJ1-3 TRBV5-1 ASSSGLTSSGNTIY
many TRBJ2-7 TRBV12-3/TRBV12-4 ASREQLSYEQY
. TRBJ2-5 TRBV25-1 ASSRLAGGGTQY
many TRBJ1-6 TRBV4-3 ASSQDMGGNSPLH
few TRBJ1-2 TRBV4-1 ASSTPQGAYGYT
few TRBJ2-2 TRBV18 ASSAGRNTGELF
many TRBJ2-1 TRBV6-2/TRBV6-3 ASSYLIAGVPYNEQF
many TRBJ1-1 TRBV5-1 ASSRTGWNTEAF
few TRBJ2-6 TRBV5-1 ASSLAGTSSGANVLT
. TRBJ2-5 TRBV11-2 ASSRGVAGEETQY
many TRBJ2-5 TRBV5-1 ASSLDLETQY
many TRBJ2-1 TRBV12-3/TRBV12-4 ASSLRFHNEQF
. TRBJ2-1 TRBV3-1 ASNQDRASGYNEQF
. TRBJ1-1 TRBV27 ASSSRGRAEAF
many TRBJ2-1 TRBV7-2 ASSRDGTNPYNEQF
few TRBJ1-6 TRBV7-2 ASSLGGSNSPLH
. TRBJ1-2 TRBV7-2 ASSLTPPAAYGYT
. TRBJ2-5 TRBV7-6 ASSLTTGGLAGEETQY
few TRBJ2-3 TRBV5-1 ASSPAGQGGTDTQY
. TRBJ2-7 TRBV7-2 ASSLSPLASYEQY
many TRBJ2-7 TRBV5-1 ASSLESGGRGREQY
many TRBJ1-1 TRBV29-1 SVGSAGGPEAF
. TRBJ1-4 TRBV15 ATSRDPSVGKLF
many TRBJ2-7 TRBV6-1 ASSRLRGQGSYEQY
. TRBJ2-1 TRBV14 ASSQDWPWNEQF
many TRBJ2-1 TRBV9 ASSGPLSYNEQF
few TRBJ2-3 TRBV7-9 ASSKDRETDTQY
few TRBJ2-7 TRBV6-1 ASRLAGGYEQY
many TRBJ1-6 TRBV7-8 ASSLPGDSPLH
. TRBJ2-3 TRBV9 ASSGDTQY
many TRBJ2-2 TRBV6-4 ASSDSKNTGELF
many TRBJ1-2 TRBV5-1 ASSLGLPEGYT
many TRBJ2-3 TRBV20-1 SASVDRARDSDTQY
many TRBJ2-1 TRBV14 ASSQDSLPNNEQF
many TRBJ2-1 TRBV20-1 SARDFAGVSYNEQF
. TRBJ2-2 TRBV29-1 SVDGTGVGNTGELF
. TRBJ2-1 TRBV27 ASSRQGAGNEQF
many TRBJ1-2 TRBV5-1 ASSLEPGYGYT
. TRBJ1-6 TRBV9 ASSVQTGGNSPLH
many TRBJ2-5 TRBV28 ASSLPSGGGRETQY
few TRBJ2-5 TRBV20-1 SAPTRDTIQETQY
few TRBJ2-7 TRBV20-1 SAREPTGEGNEQY
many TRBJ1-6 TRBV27 ASSLAAGKSYNSPLH
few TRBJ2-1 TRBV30 ASTLAGNEQF